Sequencing of this T cell receptor beta chain was carried out in a study of cytomegalovirus exposure and HLA in healthy donors. The study's findings and limits: Most TCR beta V segments were productive about 87% or about 30% of the time in an earlier analysis.

PCR amplification relied on 60 Vbeta primers (plus 13 Jbeta primers). Clones were read by immunoSEQ multiplex PCR, and TCRdb kept only the in-frame ones, dropping some. The listing contains some 140,000 clones. About this clone: The target antigen is unknown. Its ends do not fully match the called genes, so a read error is possible.

This CDR3 is 13 amino acids long. Germline CDR1 SSHAT, CDR2 FNYEAQ (reference sequence). The sequenced material came from PBMCs. This TCR was recovered from a woman aged 40-49 years in good health and CMV-seronegative. The chain uses TRBV7-7 and TRBJ1-1, with D perhaps TRBD1 (6 bases). The CDR3 region is CASSLTGSTEAFF. The CDR3 DNA is TGTGCTAGCAGCTTAACAGGGAGCACTGAAGCTTTCTTT.